This T cell receptor (beta chain) was profiled in a study of blood T cells in healthy people across ages. Broader study findings: More naive CD4+ cells and higher diversity marked long-lived donors relative to aged donors.

On this clonotype itself: As yet, its antigen is unknown.

Using a J-beta primer mix together with a sample-barcoded 5' primer, a second PCR was run for roughly 7 to 12 cycles. TCRdb analysed the 5' RACE reads with MiXCR anew, one entry per CDR3 protein. The repertoire holds approximately 780,000 distinct CDR3 sequences, with about 26% as singletons. Deletions cut 3 bases from V and 3 bases from J, with 3 bases between. Germline V gene sequence: CDR1 SNHLY, CDR2 FYNNEI. The length of the CDR3 is 11 residues. The sample also formed part of further work on T cells of mothers and their children.

The sequence derives from a boy aged 10-17 years in good health. Input material: blood. The chain employs TRBV2 and TRBJ2-7; D unresolved. The CDR3 protein is CASSDVYEQYF. In DNA, the CDR3 is TGTGCCAGCAGTGATGTCTACGAGCAGTACTTC. The whole variable domain, remainder taken from reference TRBV2 and TRBJ2-7, is EPEVTQTPSHQVTQMGQEVILRCVPISNHLYFYWYRQILGQKVEFLVSFYNNEISEKSEIFDDQFSVERPDGSNFTLKIRSTKLEDSAMYFCASSDVYEQYFGPGTRLTVT.